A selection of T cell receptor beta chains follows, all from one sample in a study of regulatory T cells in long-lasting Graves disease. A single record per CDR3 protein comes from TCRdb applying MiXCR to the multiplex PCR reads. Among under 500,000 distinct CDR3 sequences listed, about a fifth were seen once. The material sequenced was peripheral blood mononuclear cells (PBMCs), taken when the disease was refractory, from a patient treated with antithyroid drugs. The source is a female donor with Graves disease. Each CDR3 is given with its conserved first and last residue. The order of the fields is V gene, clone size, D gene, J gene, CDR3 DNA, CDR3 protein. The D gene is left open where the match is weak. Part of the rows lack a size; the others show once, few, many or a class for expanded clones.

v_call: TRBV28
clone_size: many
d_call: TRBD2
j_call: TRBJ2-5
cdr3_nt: TGTGCCAGCAGCTCGAGCCTCGGACTAGCGGGAGATGAGACCCAGTACTTC
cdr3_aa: CASSSSLGLAGDETQYF

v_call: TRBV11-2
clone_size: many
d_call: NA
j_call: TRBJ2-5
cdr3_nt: TGTGCCAGCAGCTTAGATTGGGTCACCCGGAGGGAGACCCAGTACTTC
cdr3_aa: CASSLDWVTRRETQYF

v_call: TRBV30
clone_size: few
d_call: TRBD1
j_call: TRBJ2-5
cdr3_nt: TGTGCCTGGAATGGACAGGGGGCTTGGGAGACCCAGTACTTC
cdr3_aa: CAWNGQGAWETQYF

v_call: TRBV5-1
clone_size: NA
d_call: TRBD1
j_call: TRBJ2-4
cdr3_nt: TGCGCCAGCAGCTTGGGGGACAGGAAAAACATTCAGTACTTC
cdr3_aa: CASSLGDRKNIQYF

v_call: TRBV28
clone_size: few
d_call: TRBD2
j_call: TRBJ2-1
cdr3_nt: TGTGCCAGCAGTTTCTCCCTAGCGGGAGTCAGCTCCTACAATGAGCAGTTCTTC
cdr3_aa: CASSFSLAGVSSYNEQFF

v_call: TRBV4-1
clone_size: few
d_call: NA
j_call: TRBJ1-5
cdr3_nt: TGCGCCAGTAGCCAAGATCCGGGGGGGTTGAGCAATCAGCCCCAGCATTTT
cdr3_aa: CASSQDPGGLSNQPQHF

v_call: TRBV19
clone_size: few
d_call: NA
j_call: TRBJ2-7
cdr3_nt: TGTGCCAGTAGTATCTCCCGATCCCCTGGGGCCGAGCAGTACTTC
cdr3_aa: CASSISRSPGAEQYF

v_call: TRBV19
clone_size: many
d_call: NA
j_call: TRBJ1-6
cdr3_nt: TGTGCCAGTACCTCAGACAGCTATTCACCCCTCCACTTT
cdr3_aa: CASTSDSYSPLHF

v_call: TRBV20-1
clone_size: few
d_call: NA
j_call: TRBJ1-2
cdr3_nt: TGCAGTGCTAGTGCGGCAGGGATATCATACGGCTACACCTTC
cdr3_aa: CSASAAGISYGYTF

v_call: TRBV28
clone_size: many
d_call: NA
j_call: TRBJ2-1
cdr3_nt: TGTGCCAGCACCCCAGACAGACTGGACTACAATGAGCAGTTCTTC
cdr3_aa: CASTPDRLDYNEQFF

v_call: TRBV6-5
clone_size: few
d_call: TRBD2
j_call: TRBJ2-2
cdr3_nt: TGTGCCAGCAGTTACCTGACTAGCGGGAGACCTTCCGGGGAGCTGTTTTTT
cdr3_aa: CASSYLTSGRPSGELFF

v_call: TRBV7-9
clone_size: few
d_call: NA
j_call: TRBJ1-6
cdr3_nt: TGTGCCAGCAGCTTAGTAGCAGGGCCAGGTTCACCCCTCCACTTT
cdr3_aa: CASSLVAGPGSPLHF

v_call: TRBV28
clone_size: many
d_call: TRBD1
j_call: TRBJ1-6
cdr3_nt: TGTGCCAGCAGTCCAGGGGGCGAGAATTCACCCCTCCACTTT
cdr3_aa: CASSPGGENSPLHF

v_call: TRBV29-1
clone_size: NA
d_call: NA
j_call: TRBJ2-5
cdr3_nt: TGCAGCGTTGTATTGCGGTCGGTGGGGGAGACCCAGTACTTC
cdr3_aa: CSVVLRSVGETQYF

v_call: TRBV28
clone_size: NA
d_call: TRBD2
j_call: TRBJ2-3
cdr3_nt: TGTGCCAGCAGTCCTACAGGAGAGAGCGGGAATACGCAGTATTTT
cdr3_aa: CASSPTGESGNTQYF

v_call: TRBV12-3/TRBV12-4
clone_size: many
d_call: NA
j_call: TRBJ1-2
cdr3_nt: TGTGCCAGCAGTTACAGGGCCTCCTACACCTTC
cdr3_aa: CASSYRASYTF

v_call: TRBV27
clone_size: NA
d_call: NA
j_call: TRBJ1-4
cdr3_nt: TGTGCCAGCAGCCCGTCAGGGACATCTGAAAAACTGTTTTTT
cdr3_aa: CASSPSGTSEKLFF

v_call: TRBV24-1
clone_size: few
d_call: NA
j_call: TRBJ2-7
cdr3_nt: TGTGCCACCAGTATGGGGGGACTCTCTACCGAGCAGTACTTC
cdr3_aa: CATSMGGLSTEQYF

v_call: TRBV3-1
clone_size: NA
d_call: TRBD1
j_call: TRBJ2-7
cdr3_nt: TGTGCCAGCAGCCGGACAGGGGGCAAATACGAGCAGTACTTC
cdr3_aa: CASSRTGGKYEQYF

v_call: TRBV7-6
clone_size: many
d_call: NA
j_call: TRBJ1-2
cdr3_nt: TGTGCCAGCAGCTTTATGACCGATCTTACCGCTGGCTACACCTTC
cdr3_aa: CASSFMTDLTAGYTF

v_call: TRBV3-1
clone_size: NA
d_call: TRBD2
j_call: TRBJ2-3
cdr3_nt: TGTGCCAGCAGCCAAGGGGCGGGAGCTGGAGATACGCAGTATTTT
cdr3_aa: CASSQGAGAGDTQYF

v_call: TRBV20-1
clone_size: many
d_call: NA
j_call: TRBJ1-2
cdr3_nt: TGCAGTGCTAGAGGTGGACAGTCCTATGGCTACACCTTC
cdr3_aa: CSARGGQSYGYTF

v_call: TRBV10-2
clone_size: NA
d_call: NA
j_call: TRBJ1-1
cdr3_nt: TGCGCCAGCAGTGAAATGCGGGGGGGTGTTGTCACTGAAGCTTTCTTT
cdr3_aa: CASSEMRGGVVTEAFF

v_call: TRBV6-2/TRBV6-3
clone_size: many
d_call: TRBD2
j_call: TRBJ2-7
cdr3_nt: TGTGCCAGCAGTTCCCCCAAGCGGGGGACCTACGAGCAGTACTTC
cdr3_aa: CASSSPKRGTYEQYF

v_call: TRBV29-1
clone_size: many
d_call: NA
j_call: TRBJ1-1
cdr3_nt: TGCAGCGCCGCTCACGGGCAGGGGACTGAAGCTTTCTTT
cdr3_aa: CSAAHGQGTEAFF

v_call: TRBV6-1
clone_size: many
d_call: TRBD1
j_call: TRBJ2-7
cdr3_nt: TGTGCCAGCAGTGTGGACAGGGGGACCTACGAGCAGTACTTC
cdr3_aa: CASSVDRGTYEQYF

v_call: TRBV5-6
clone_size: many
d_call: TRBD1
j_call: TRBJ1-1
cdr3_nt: TGTGCCAGCAGCCCAACTTCGACAGGGTTTGCAGCTTTCTTT
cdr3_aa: CASSPTSTGFAAFF

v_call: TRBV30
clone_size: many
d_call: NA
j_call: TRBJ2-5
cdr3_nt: TGTGCCTGGACCGTCAAAGAGACCCAGTACTTC
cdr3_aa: CAWTVKETQYF

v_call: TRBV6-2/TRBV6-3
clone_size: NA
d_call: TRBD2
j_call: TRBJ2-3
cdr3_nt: TGTGCCAGCAGGCAGCTACTAGCGGGACCAGATACGCAGTATTTT
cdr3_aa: CASRQLLAGPDTQYF

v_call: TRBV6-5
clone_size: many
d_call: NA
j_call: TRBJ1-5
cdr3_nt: TGTGCCAGCAGTTCGCAAGGGACCGTTAGCAATCAGCCCCAGCATTTT
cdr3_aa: CASSSQGTVSNQPQHF

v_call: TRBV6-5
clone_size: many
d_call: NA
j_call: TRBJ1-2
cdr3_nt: TGTGCCAGCAGTTACGGACGGAACTATGGCTACACCTTC
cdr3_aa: CASSYGRNYGYTF

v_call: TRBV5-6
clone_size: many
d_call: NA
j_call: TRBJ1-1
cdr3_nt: TGTGCCAGCAGCTTGGGAGGGACTAGAGCTTTCTTT
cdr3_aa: CASSLGGTRAFF

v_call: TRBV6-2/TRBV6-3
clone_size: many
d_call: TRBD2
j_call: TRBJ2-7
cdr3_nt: TGTGCCACTACGGGAGGGCCCTACGAGCAGTACTTC
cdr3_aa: CATTGGPYEQYF

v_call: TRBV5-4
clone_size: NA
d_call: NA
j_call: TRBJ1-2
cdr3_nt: TGTGCCAGCAGCCCTGAAAATGACTATGGCTACACCTTC
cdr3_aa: CASSPENDYGYTF

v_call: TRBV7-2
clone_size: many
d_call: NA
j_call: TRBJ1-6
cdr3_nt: TGTGCCAGCAGGGACACAGGGCCCCATTCACCCCTCCACTTT
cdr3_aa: CASRDTGPHSPLHF

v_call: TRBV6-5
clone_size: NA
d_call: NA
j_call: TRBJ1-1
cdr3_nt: TGTGCCAGCAGTTACTCAGAACAGGCGGGTAACACTGAAGCTTTCTTT
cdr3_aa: CASSYSEQAGNTEAFF

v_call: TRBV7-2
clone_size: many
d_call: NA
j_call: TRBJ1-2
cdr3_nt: TGTGCCAGCAGCTTAGCTCCGGTGTCAAACTATGGCTACACCTTC
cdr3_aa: CASSLAPVSNYGYTF

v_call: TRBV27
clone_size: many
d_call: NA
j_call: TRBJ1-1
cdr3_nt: TGTGCCAGCAGGGCCTCAGTAAACACTGAAGCTTTCTTT
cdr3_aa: CASRASVNTEAFF

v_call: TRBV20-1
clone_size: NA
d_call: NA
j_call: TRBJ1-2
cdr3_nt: TGCAGTGCTAGTAACACGAATGGCTACACCTTC
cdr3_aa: CSASNTNGYTF

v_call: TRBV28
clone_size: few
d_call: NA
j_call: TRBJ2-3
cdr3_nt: TGTGCCAGCAGCCCTACAGGAATTGCCACAGATACGCAGTATTTT
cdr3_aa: CASSPTGIATDTQYF

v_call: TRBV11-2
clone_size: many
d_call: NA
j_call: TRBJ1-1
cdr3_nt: TGTGCCAGCAGCCCCTTTTATTTGCAGCATAACACTGAAGCTTTCTTT
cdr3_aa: CASSPFYLQHNTEAFF

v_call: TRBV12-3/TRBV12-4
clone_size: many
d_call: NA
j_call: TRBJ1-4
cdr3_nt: TGTGCCAGCAGTTTACGGATCGTAGAAAAACTGTTTTTT
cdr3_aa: CASSLRIVEKLFF

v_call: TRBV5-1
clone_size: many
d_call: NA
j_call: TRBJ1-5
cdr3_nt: TGCGCCAGCAGCTTGGGGGAGACGGGCTATCAGCCCCAGCATTTT
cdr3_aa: CASSLGETGYQPQHF

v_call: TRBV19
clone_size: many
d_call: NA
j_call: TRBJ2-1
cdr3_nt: TGTGCCAGTAGTCCCAATGGGGCGAGGGGGAATGAGCAGTTCTTC
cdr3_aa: CASSPNGARGNEQFF

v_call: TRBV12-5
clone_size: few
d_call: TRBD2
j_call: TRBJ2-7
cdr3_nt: TGTGCTAGTGGTTTTGGGGGGGGCGAGCAGTACTTC
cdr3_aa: CASGFGGGEQYF

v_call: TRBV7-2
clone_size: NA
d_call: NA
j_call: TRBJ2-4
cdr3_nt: TGTGCCAGCAGCTTACGGGACACCCCCAAAAACATTCAGTACTTC
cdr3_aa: CASSLRDTPKNIQYF

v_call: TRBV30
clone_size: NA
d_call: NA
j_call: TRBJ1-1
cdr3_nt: TGTGCCTGGAGGGGCCCCCGGGGGGCAACCGAAGCTTTCTTT
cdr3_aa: CAWRGPRGATEAFF

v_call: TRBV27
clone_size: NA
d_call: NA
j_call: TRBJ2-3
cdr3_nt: TGTGCCAGCAGCCCGTACTCCGGTACGCAGTATTTT
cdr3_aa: CASSPYSGTQYF

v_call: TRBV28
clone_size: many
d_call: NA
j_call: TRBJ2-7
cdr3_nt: TGTGCCAGCAGTTTCCCTAGGGGGGGATACGAGCAGTACTTC
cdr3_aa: CASSFPRGGYEQYF

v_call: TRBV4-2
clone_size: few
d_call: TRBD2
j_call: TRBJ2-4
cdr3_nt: TGTGCCAGCAGCTCCACTGGTAGCGGGAGTAAAGCAAACATTCAGTACTTC
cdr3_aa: CASSSTGSGSKANIQYF

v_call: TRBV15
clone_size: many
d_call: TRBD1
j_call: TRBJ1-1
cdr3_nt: TGTGCCACCAGCAGTCCTTGGACAGGTACCAAGCCTGAAGCTTTCTTT
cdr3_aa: CATSSPWTGTKPEAFF

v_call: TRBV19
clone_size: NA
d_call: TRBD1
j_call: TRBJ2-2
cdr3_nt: TGTGCCAGTAGTATAGAGGAACAGGGGGCCCATACCCCCGGGGAGCTGTTTTTT
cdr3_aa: CASSIEEQGAHTPGELFF

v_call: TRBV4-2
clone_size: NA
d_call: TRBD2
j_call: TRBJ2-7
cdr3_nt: TGTGCCAGCAGCCACCCTCCGACTAGCCGAAGCTCCTACGAGCAGTACTTC
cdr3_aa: CASSHPPTSRSSYEQYF

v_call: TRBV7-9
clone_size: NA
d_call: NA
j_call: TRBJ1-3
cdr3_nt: TGTGCCAGCAGCTTCGGGGGAACTGCTGGAAACACCATATATTTT
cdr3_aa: CASSFGGTAGNTIYF

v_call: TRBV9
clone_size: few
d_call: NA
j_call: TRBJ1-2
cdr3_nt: TGTGCCAGCAGCGTAGGTGTAGGGAGCTATGGCTACACCTTC
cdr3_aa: CASSVGVGSYGYTF